This TCR beta chain appears in the sequencing data of a study of hypomethylating agent response in myelodysplastic syndrome. The overall study: Of these patients, 6 or 7 responded (complete response or hematologic improvement) and a few did not.

Looked up from germline, CDR1 is SNHLY and CDR2 is FYNNEI. The CDR3 has 14 residues. V lost 1 base to trimming and J lost 3 bases; unmatched junction nucleotides: 0. TCRdb's table, derived via immunoSEQ multiplex PCR, lists solely in-frame clones and lacks some. The data hold about 1,200 clones, with roughly 81% observed a single time. This chain connects TRBV2 to TRBJ2-1; 7 bases are shared with TRBD1. This receptor was obtained from a human donor with myelodysplastic syndrome. The source material was bone marrow, sampled before or after starting hypomethylating agent treatment for myelodysplastic syndrome (not recorded which). The CDR3 DNA follows: TGTGCCAGCAGTGAAGGGGACAGCTACAATGAGCAGTTCTTC. This translates into CASSEGDSYNEQFF.